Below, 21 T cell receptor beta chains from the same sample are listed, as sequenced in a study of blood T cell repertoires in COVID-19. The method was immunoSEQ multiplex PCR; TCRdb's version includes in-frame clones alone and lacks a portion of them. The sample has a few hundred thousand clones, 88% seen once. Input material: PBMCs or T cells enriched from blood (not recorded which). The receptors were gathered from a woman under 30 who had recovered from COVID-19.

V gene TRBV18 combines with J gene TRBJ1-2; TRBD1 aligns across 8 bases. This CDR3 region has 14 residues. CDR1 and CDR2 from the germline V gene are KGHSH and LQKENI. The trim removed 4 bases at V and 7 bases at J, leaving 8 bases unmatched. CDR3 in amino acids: CASSLEETGAGYTF. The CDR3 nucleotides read TGTGCCAGCTCACTAGAGGAGACAGGGGCTGGCTACACCTTC.

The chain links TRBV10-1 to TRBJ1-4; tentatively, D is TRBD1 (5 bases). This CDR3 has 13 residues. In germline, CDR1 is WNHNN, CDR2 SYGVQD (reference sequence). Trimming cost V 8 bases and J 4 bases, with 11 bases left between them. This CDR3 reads CASGGRGNEKLFF. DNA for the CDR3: TGCGCCAGCGGGGGGAGGGGTAATGAAAAACTGTTTTTT.

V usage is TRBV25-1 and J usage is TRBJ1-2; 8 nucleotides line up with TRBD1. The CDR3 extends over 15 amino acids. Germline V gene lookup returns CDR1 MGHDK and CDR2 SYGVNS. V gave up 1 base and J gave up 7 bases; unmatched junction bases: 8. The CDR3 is CASSEFPQGAGGYTF. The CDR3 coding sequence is TGTGCCAGCAGTGAATTTCCCCAGGGGGCCGGTGGCTACACCTTC.

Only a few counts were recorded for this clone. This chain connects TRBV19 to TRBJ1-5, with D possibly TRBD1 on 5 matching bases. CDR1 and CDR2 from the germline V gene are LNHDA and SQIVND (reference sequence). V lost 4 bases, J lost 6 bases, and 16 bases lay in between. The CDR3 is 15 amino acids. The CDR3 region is CASSNPRDSGQPQHF. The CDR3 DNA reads TGTGCCAGTAGTAACCCCAGGGATTCGGGTCAGCCCCAGCATTTT. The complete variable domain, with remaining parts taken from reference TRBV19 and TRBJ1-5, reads DGGITQSPKYLFRKEGQNVTLSCEQNLNHDAMYWYRQDPGQGLRLIYYSQIVNDFQKGDIAEGYSVSREKKESFPLTVTSAQKNPTAFYLCASSNPRDSGQPQHFGDGTRLSIL.

The CDR3: CASSQTGPYEQYF. CDR3 DNA: TGCGCCAGCAGCCAGACAGGCCCCTACGAGCAGTACTTC. This sequence joins TRBV4-1 and TRBJ2-7; D might be TRBD1 (6 bases). With 3 bases removed from V and 2 bases from J, the gap between germline ends came to 8 bases. This CDR3 is 13 amino acids long. The germline V gene encodes CDR1 MGHRA and CDR2 YSYEKL.

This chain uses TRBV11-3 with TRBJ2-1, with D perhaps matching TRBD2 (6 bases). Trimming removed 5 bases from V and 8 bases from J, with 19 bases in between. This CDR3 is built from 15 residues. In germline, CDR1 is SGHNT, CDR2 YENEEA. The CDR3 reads CASSRPGREAYEQFF. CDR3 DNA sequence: TGTGCCAGCAGCCGCCCGGGCAGGGAGGCTTATGAGCAGTTCTTC.

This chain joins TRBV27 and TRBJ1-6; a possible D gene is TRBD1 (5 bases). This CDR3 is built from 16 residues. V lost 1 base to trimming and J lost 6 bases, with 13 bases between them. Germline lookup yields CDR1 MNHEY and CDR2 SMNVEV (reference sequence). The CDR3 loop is CASSLLTQAGNSPLHF. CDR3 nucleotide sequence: TGTGCCAGCAGTTTATTGACACAGGCCGGTAATTCACCCCTCCACTTT.

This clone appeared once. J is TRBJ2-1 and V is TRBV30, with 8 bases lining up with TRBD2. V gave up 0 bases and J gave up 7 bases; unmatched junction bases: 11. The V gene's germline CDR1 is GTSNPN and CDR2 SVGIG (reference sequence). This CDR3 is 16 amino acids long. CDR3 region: CAWSVLIGGALNEQFF. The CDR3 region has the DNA TGTGCCTGGAGTGTACTCATCGGGGGGGCTTTAAATGAGCAGTTCTTC.

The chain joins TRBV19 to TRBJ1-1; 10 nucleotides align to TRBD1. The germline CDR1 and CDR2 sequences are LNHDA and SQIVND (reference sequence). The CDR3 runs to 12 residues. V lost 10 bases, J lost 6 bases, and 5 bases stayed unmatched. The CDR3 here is CATGTGDSEAFF. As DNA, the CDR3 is TGTGCCACGGGGACAGGGGATTCTGAAGCTTTCTTT.

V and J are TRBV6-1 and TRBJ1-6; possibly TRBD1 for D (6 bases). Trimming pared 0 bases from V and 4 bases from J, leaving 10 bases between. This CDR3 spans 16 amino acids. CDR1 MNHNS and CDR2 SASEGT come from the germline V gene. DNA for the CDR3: TGTGCCAGCAGTGAAGCTCGGACAGCTTATAATTCACCCCTCCACTTT. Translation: CASSEARTAYNSPLHF.

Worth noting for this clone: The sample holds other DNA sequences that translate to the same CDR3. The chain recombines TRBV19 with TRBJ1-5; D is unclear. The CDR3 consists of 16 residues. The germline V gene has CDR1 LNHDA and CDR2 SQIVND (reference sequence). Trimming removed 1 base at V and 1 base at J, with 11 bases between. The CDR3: CASSIGPRPSNQPQHF. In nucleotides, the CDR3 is TGTGCCAGTAGTATAGGTCCCAGGCCCAGCAATCAGCCCCAGCATTTT.

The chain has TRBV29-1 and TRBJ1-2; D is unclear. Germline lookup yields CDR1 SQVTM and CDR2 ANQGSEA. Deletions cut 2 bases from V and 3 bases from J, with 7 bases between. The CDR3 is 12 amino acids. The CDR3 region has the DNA TGCAGCGTTGAATCGCCGGACTATGGCTACACCTTC. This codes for CSVESPDYGYTF.

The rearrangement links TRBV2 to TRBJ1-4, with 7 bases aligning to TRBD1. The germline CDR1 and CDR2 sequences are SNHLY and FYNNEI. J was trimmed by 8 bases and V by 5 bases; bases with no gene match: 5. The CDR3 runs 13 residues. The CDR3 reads CASSLDRLEKLFF. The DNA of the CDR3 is TGTGCCAGCAGTCTGGACAGGCTGGAAAAACTGTTTTTT.

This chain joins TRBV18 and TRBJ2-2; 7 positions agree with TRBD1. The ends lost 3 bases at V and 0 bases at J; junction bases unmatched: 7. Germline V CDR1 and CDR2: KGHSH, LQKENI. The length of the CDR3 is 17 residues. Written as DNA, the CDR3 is TGTGCCAGCTCACCGACCACCGGGACAGCGAACACCGGGGAGCTGTTTTTT. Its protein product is CASSPTTGTANTGELFF. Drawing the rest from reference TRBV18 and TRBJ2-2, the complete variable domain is NAGVMQNPRHLVRRRGQEARLRCSPMKGHSHVYWYRQLPEEGLKFMVYLQKENIIDESGMPKERFSAEFPKEGPSILRIQQVVRGDSAAYFCASSPTTGTANTGELFFGEGSRLTVL.

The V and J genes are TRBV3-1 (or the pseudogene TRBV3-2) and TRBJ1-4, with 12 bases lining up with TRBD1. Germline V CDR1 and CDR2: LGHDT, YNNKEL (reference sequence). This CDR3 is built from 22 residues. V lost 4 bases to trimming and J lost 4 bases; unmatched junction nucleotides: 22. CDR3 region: CASSPTLRDRGPRGTYNEKLFF. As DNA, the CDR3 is TGTGCCAGCAGCCCGACCTTAAGGGACAGGGGGCCGAGGGGGACCTATAATGAAAAACTGTTTTTT.

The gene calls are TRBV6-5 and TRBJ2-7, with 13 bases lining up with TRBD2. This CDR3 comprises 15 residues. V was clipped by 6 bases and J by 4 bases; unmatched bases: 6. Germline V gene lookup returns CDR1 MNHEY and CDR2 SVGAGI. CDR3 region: CASRTLAGGLYEQYF. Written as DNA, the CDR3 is TGTGCCAGCAGAACACTAGCGGGGGGGCTATACGAGCAGTACTTC.

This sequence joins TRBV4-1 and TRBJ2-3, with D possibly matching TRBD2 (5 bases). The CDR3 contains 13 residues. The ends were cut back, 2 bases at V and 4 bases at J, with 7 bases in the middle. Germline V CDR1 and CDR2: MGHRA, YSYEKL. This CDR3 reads CASSQPGSDTQYF. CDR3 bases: TGCGCCAGCAGCCAACCGGGGTCAGATACGCAGTATTTT.

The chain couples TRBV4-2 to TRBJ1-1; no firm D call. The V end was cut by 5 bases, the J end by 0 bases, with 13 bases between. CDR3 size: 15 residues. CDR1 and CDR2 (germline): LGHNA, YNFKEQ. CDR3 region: CASSATEYMNTEAFF. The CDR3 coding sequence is TGTGCCAGCAGCGCGACTGAATACATGAACACTGAAGCTTTCTTT.

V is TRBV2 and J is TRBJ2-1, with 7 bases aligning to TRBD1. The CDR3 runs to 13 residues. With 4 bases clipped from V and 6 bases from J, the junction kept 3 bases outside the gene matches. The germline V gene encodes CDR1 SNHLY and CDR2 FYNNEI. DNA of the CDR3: TGTGCCAGCAGTGGGACAGGTACCAATGAGCAGTTCTTC. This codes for CASSGTGTNEQFF.

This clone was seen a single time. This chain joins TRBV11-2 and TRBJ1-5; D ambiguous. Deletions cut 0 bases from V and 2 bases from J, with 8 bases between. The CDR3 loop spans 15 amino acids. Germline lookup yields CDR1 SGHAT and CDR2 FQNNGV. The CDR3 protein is CASSLDGKRNQPQHF. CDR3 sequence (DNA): TGTGCCAGCAGCTTAGACGGGAAGCGCAATCAGCCCCAGCATTTT.

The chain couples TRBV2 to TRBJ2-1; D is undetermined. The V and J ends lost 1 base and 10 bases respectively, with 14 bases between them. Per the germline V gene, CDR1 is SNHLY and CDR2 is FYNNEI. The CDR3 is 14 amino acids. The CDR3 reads CASSEEPSRREQFF. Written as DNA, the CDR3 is TGTGCCAGCAGTGAAGAGCCTAGTCGGAGAGAGCAGTTCTTC.